This T cell receptor (beta chain) was obtained from a study of cytotoxic CD8 clonotypes in ibrutinib-treated CLL. Study at large: Across samples, productive templates numbered roughly 230,000 and productive rearrangements reached 94,082 on average. Study-wide findings and caveats: Under therapy, public clonotypes either contracted or stayed stable, and they were uncommon. Researchers report that baseline clonality outpaced age-matched healthy donors and tracked circulating CD8+ T-cell counts.

Sequencing was performed with immunoSEQ multiplex PCR; in TCRdb, only in-frame clones are kept and a portion is missing. Of about 120,000 clones in the sample, 58% were seen once. On this clone itself: As yet, its antigen is unknown.

Trimming took 2 bases from V and 1 from J, leaving 5 bases between them. Looked up from germline, CDR1 is SGHNT and CDR2 is YENEEA. This CDR3 has 13 residues. This TCR was recovered from a human donor with chronic lymphocytic leukemia. The sample consisted of PBMCs, taken after 24 months of ibrutinib treatment. The J gene is TRBJ1-1, the V gene TRBV11-3, with unresolved D. Here the CDR3 reads CASSLRWNTEAFF. The CDR3 DNA follows: TGTGCCAGCAGCTTACGATGGAACACTGAAGCTTTCTTT. Based on the CDR3 plus reference TRBV11-3 and TRBJ1-1, the full variable domain is EAGVVQSPRYKIIEKKQPVAFWCNPISGHNTLYWYLQNLGQGPELLIRYENEEAVDDSQLPKDRFSAERLKGVDSTLKIQPAELGDSAVYLCASSLRWNTEAFFGQGTRLTVV.